These T cell receptor beta chains were read from a single sample in a study of blood T cells in healthy people across ages. TCRdb re-called the 5' RACE reads through MiXCR, storing one row per CDR3 protein. The data show about 1,500,000 distinct CDR3 sequences, roughly 27% seen once. Material: blood. The receptor set was obtained from a woman aged 25 to 39 in good health. CDR3s include the opening cysteine and the closing phenylalanine or tryptophan. The D gene is left open where the match is weak. Where a row states a size, it is once, few, many or the class of an expanded clone; other rows omit it.

clone_size	d_call	v_call	j_call	cdr3_nt	cdr3_aa
NA	TRBD2	TRBV7-2	TRBJ2-1	TGTGCCAGCAGCCACCAACTTGGGCGGGGCGGGGGTGAGCAGTTCTTC	CASSHQLGRGGGEQFF
NA	TRBD1	TRBV5-5	TRBJ1-2	TGTGCCAGCAGACTACAGGGGAGAGGAGGCTACACCTTC	CASRLQGRGGYTF
NA	TRBD2	TRBV18	TRBJ2-3	TGTGCCAGCTCACCAGCGGCTAGGACTAGCGGGACCACAGATACGCAGTATTTT	CASSPAARTSGTTDTQYF
few	NA	TRBV5-1	TRBJ1-6	TGCGCCAGCAGCTTGTCCTACTTCGATTCACCCCTCCACTTT	CASSLSYFDSPLHF
NA	NA	TRBV2	TRBJ2-6	TGTGCCATGTCACAGGGTTCTCAAAGCTCTGGGGCCAACGTCCTGACTTTC	CAMSQGSQSSGANVLTF
few	NA	TRBV20-1	TRBJ2-3	TGCAGTGCTAGAGAAGGGGGAGGGGGGGCTGGCACAGATACGCAGTATTTT	CSAREGGGGAGTDTQYF
few	TRBD1	TRBV7-9	TRBJ1-2	TGTGCCAGCAGCTCATTTGGACAGGGGTCTAACTATGGCTACACCTTC	CASSSFGQGSNYGYTF
NA	NA	TRBV7-3	TRBJ2-1	TGTGCCAGCAGCCCACTCACGACCGGGGAGCAGTTCTTC	CASSPLTTGEQFF
NA	TRBD2	TRBV7-2	TRBJ2-3	TGTGCCAGCAGCCCACAAACTAGCGGGAGAGATACGCAGTATTTT	CASSPQTSGRDTQYF
many	TRBD1	TRBV20-1	TRBJ2-7	TGCAGTGCTCAACCAAACAGGGGGAGCTACGAGCAGTACTTC	CSAQPNRGSYEQYF
NA	NA	TRBV5-1	TRBJ2-5	TGCGCCAGCCACCAAGAGCGGCAAGGGACCCAGTACTTC	CASHQERQGTQYF
few	NA	TRBV5-1	TRBJ1-5	TGCGCCAGCAGCTTGGGGCCGTCTAGCAATCAGCCCCAGCATTTT	CASSLGPSSNQPQHF
NA	NA	TRBV5-1	TRBJ2-5	TGCGCCAGCAGCTTGGGTTCTACGGCAGGGGAAGAGACCCAGTACTTC	CASSLGSTAGEETQYF
few	TRBD2	TRBV6-1	TRBJ2-4	TGTGCCAGCAGTAAATCCCCGGGTAGCGAGGGGAGGGAGCAGTACTTC	CASSKSPGSEGREQYF
NA	TRBD2	TRBV6-5	TRBJ2-1	TGTGCCAGCAGTTACCCCGGCGGAGCGGGGTTGTCCTCCAGTCCGTATGAGCAGTTCTTC	CASSYPGGAGLSSSPYEQFF
few	TRBD1	TRBV12-3/TRBV12-4	TRBJ2-3	TGTGCCAGCAGTTTTCCGGGACAGGGGCCAGATACGCAGTATTTT	CASSFPGQGPDTQYF
few	NA	TRBV5-1	TRBJ1-1	TGCGCCACCAGGATATCCATGAACACTGAAGCTTTCTTT	CATRISMNTEAFF
many	TRBD2	TRBV20-1	TRBJ2-5	TGCAGTGCTGGTAGCGGGAGAGAGACCCAGTACTTC	CSAGSGRETQYF
NA	NA	TRBV7-9	TRBJ2-3	TGTGCCAGCAGCTTGTGGCCGGGCGGAGGCACAGATACGCAGTATTTT	CASSLWPGGGTDTQYF
few	TRBD1	TRBV5-1	TRBJ1-4	TGCGCCAGCAGCCGCCGACAGGGGGGAATCGAAAAACTGTTTTTT	CASSRRQGGIEKLFF
NA	NA	TRBV27	TRBJ2-6	TGTGCCAGCAGTTCTACAGGGGTCGGGGGCTCTGGGGCCAACGTCCTGACTTTC	CASSSTGVGGSGANVLTF
few	NA	TRBV10-3	TRBJ2-7	TGTGCCATCAGCCGGGGAGGTTCCGAGCAGTACTTC	CAISRGGSEQYF
NA	TRBD1	TRBV6-1	TRBJ1-1	TGTGCCAGCCGACAGGGACCGAACACTGAAGCTTTCTTT	CASRQGPNTEAFF
once	TRBD1	TRBV29-1	TRBJ2-1	TGCAGCGTTGTGAATACAGGGGGCACAAACCAAGAGACCCAGTTCTTC	CSVVNTGGTNQETQFF
many	TRBD2	TRBV12-3/TRBV12-4	TRBJ2-5	TGTGCCAGCAGTTTACTTACCAGCGGGATGTACCAAGAGACCCAGTACTTC	CASSLLTSGMYQETQYF
NA	NA	TRBV4-3	TRBJ1-4	TGCGCCAGCAGCCAGGAGGGGGATGAAAAACTGTTTTTT	CASSQEGDEKLFF
NA	TRBD1	TRBV11-1	TRBJ2-1	TGTGCCAGCAGCACGGGACCCGACAGGGGGCGAAGGTTCTTC	CASSTGPDRGRRFF
NA	TRBD1	TRBV7-9	TRBJ2-6	TGTGCCAGCAGCTGGGGGACAGGGATCTCTGGGGCCAACGTCCTGACTTTC	CASSWGTGISGANVLTF
NA	NA	TRBV20-1	TRBJ1-6	TGCAGTGCAGGGACCCCCCCGGAGGGTTCACCCCTCCACTTT	CSAGTPPEGSPLHF
NA	NA	TRBV29-1	TRBJ1-2	TGCAGCGTTGTGAACGGCTACGATGGCTACACCTTC	CSVVNGYDGYTF
many	TRBD1	TRBV6-5	TRBJ2-1	TGTGCCAGCAGCTTTACCGGGACAGGGAACAATGAGCAGTTCTTC	CASSFTGTGNNEQFF
NA	TRBD1	TRBV11-2	TRBJ2-1	TGTGCCAGCAGCCAAGGGCCCGGGACAGGGCGTGGTAATGAGCAGTTCTTC	CASSQGPGTGRGNEQFF
NA	TRBD1	TRBV20-1	TRBJ1-1	TGCAGTGCTCGTGGACAGGGCCGGAGTTACACTGAAGCTTTCTTT	CSARGQGRSYTEAFF
NA	NA	TRBV20-1	TRBJ1-2	TGCAGTGCTAGCCCGAAGGGTCCTTATGGCTACACCTTC	CSASPKGPYGYTF
NA	TRBD1	TRBV29-1	TRBJ2-1	TGCAGCGTTGGACAGGGTGTCCACAATGAGCGGTTCTTC	CSVGQGVHNERFF
few	NA	TRBV18	TRBJ2-1	TGTGCCAGCTCACCACCTGTAATTTATGAGCAGTTCTTC	CASSPPVIYEQFF
NA	TRBD2	TRBV9	TRBJ2-5	TGTGCCAGCAGCGCTGGGAGGCTAGCGGGGAGTTCGTACCAAGAGACCCAGTACTTC	CASSAGRLAGSSYQETQYF
few	NA	TRBV11-2	TRBJ2-7	TGTGCCAGCAGGGTTGTGATCGGGATCAACTACGAGCAGTACTTC	CASRVVIGINYEQYF
many	NA	TRBV6-5	TRBJ2-7	TGTGCCAGCAGTCCCCTGGGGACAAGCGTTTACGAGCAGTACTTC	CASSPLGTSVYEQYF
many	TRBD2	TRBV20-1	TRBJ2-7	TGCAGTGCTAGAGACAAACTAGCGGAGTGGGAGTACTTC	CSARDKLAEWEYF
NA	TRBD2	TRBV7-6	TRBJ2-1	TGTGCCAGCAGCTTAGGGGTGGGGGGGAGTTCCTACAATGAGCAGTTCTTC	CASSLGVGGSSYNEQFF
many	NA	TRBV12-5	TRBJ2-1	TGTGCTAGTGAAGGGGGGAGCTCCTACAATGAGCAGTTCTTC	CASEGGSSYNEQFF
many	NA	TRBV10-3	TRBJ2-5	TGTGCCGTAGCCTCGGGAGTTTTAGAGACCCAGTACTTC	CAVASGVLETQYF
many	NA	TRBV9	TRBJ2-7	TGTGCCAGCAGCGTAGTGGGGGAGGCTACCTACGAGCAGTACTTC	CASSVVGEATYEQYF
NA	NA	TRBV6-2/TRBV6-3	TRBJ1-2	TGTGCCAGCAATGTCCGGGACAAGTACTATGGCTGCACCTTC	CASNVRDKYYGCTF
once	NA	TRBV5-1	TRBJ2-1	TGCGCCAGCAGCTTGGGTACTTCTAGCGAAAACAATGAGCAGTTCTTC	CASSLGTSSENNEQFF
NA	TRBD2	TRBV2	TRBJ2-7	TGTGCCAGCAGAGATCGACTAGCGGCCTACGTGCAGTACTTC	CASRDRLAAYVQYF
few	NA	TRBV25-1	TRBJ2-4	TGTGCCAGCAGTGCCCCTAGTACCGACATTCAGTACTTC	CASSAPSTDIQYF
NA	NA	TRBV18	TRBJ1-1	TGTGCCAGCTCAGGGGGTCTGGTGAGTAGGTGGGACACTGAAGCTTTCTTT	CASSGGLVSRWDTEAFF
NA	NA	TRBV29-1	TRBJ2-5	TGCAGCGTTGTGCCCAGCTTCTCTTCGGGGGCCCAGTACTTC	CSVVPSFSSGAQYF
few	TRBD1	TRBV12-3/TRBV12-4	TRBJ1-4	TGTGCCAGCAGCAGACAGGGGAAAGATAATGAAAAACTGTTTTTT	CASSRQGKDNEKLFF
NA	TRBD2	TRBV9	TRBJ2-1	TGTGCCAGCAATTATGTCGGGAGGGACGGTGAGCAGTTCTTC	CASNYVGRDGEQFF